This TCR beta chain was observed in a study of blood T cells in healthy people across ages. Study-wide results and limits: The fall in TCR beta diversity per million T cells was roughly linear with age.

A word on this clonotype: Its antigen is still unknown.

This CDR3 spans 15 amino acids. The trim removed 2 bases at V and 7 bases at J, leaving 10 bases unmatched. A second PCR, run for roughly 7 to 11 cycles, used a sample-barcoded 5' primer plus a J-beta primer mix. A single record per CDR3 protein comes from TCRdb applying MiXCR to the 5' RACE reads. The table has some 1,500,000 distinct CDR3 sequences, 35% to 45% seen once; the top ten hold approximately 4%. This clonotype was sampled from a woman aged 18-29 years in good health. This sequence joins TRBV12-3 or TRBV12-4 and TRBJ1-2, with 7 bases aligning to TRBD1. Sample: blood. The CDR3 spells CASSLSPQGWGGYTF. The DNA for the CDR3 is TGTGCCAGCAGTTTATCCCCACAGGGGTGGGGTGGCTACACCTTC.